The clone carrying this T cell receptor (beta chain) has a count of ten or more. What it binds is unknown. This sample stems from a study of regulatory T cells in long-lasting Graves disease. Notes on the study in general: Accuracy might have suffered from few samples. Patients with persistent Graves' had lower TCR diversity than newly diagnosed patients.

iRepertoire HTBI primers and Arm-PCR of CDR3 regions built TCR beta libraries. MiXCR, run by TCRdb on the multiplex PCR reads, gives a single entry per CDR3 protein. The sample lists 440,000 or so distinct CDR3 sequences, more than 13% occurring once. As to time point: newly diagnosed GD, antithyroid drugs for less than 3 months. PBMC RNA served as the TCR library source. The same data also went into a second study, on T cells in Graves' hyperthyroidism and ophthalmopathy.

Sequenced material: peripheral blood mononuclear cells (PBMCs), taken at new diagnosis, from a patient treated with antithyroid drugs. This clonotype was sampled from a woman aged 25-40 years with Graves disease.

CDR3 coding DNA: TGTGCCAGCAGCTTAGACGCTGTAGCGGGGAGCTTCACAGATACGCAGTATTTT. Translated, it gives CASSLDAVAGSFTDTQYF. This chain links TRBV7-6 with TRBJ2-3, with 8 bases lining up with TRBD2. From germline, CDR1 is SGHVS and CDR2 FNYEAQ. With V trimmed by 1 base and J by 2 bases, 11 bases remained unmatched. There are 18 residues in the CDR3.